This TCR beta chain comes out of a study of T cells after somatic rescue of genetic block. Using immunoSEQ multiplex PCR, the repertoire was profiled, and TCRdb retains in-frame clones only, with some absent. The repertoire holds fewer than 150,000 clones, with 90% to 95% as singletons. With 5 bases removed from V and 5 bases from J, the gap between germline ends came to 15 bases. Germline V gene data show CDR1 as LNHDA and CDR2 as SQIVND (reference sequence). The CDR3 is 15 residues long. This clonotype was obtained from a woman aged 18-29 years. The sequencing input was peripheral blood mononuclear cells (PBMCs). The chain carries TRBV19 and TRBJ1-4; D unresolved. The DNA for the CDR3 is TGTGCCAGTAGTCCCCTCAGCAGAAGGAATGAAAAACTGTTTTTT. This encodes CASSPLSRRNEKLFF.